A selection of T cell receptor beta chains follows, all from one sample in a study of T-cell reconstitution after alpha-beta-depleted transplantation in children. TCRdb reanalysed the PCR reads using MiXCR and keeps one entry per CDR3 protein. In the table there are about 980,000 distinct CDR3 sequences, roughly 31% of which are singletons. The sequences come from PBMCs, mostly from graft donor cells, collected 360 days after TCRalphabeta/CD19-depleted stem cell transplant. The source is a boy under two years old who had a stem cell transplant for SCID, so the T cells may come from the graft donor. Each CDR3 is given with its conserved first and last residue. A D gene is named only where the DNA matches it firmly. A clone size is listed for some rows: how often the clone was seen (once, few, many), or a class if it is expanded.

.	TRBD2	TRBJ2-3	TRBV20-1	CSASYSTSGGGTQYF	TGCAGTGCTTCTTACTCGACTAGCGGGGGAGGTACGCAGTATTTT
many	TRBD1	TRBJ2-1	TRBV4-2	CASSPGQGTHNEQFF	TGTGCCAGCAGCCCTGGACAGGGAACCCACAATGAGCAGTTCTTC
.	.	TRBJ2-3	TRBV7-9	CASSTGVNTQYF	TGTGCCAGCAGCACCGGGGTGAATACGCAGTATTTT
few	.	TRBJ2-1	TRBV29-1	CSVDWMGNEQFF	TGCAGCGTTGATTGGATGGGAAATGAGCAGTTCTTC
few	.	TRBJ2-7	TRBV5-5	CASSQITSTHYEQYF	TGTGCCAGCAGCCAGATCACTAGTACCCACTACGAGCAGTACTTC
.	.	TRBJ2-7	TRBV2	CASSEGMSYEQYF	TGTGCCAGCAGTGAAGGCATGTCCTACGAGCAGTACTTC
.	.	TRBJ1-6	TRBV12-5	CASGWGQRVGSPLHF	TGTGCTAGTGGTTGGGGCCAGAGGGTAGGTTCACCCCTCCACTTT
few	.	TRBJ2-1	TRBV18	CASSPLGTLSSYNEQFF	TGTGCCAGCTCACCTCTAGGGACCCTCAGCTCCTACAATGAGCAGTTCTTC
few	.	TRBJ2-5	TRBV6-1	CASSSQAAQETQYF	TGTGCCAGCAGTAGTCAGGCGGCCCAAGAGACCCAGTACTTC
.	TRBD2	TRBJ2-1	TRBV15	CATRGGSSYNEQFF	TGTGCCACCAGAGGCGGGAGCTCCTACAATGAGCAGTTCTTC
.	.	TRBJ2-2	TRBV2	CASSGGQGAGELFF	TGTGCCAGCAGTGGGGGGCAAGGGGCCGGGGAGCTGTTTTTT
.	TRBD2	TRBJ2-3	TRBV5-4	CASKPGPSGGGTDTQYF	TGTGCCAGCAAGCCGGGACCTAGCGGGGGGGGCACAGATACGCAGTATTTT
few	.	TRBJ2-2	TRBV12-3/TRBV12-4	CASSMQGRIGELFF	TGTGCCAGCAGTATGCAGGGTCGGATCGGGGAGCTGTTTTTT
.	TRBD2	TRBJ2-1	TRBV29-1	CSVEEAGGRQFF	TGCAGCGTTGAAGAAGCGGGGGGGCGGCAGTTCTTC
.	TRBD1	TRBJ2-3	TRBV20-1	CSVTGGFSTDTQYF	TGCAGTGTGACAGGGGGTTTTAGCACAGATACGCAGTATTTT
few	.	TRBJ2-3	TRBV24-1	CATSDPGRDTQYF	TGTGCCACCAGTGATCCAGGGAGGGATACGCAGTATTTT
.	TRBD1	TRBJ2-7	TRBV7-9	CASSATYPTGDHEQYF	TGTGCCAGCAGCGCCACCTACCCTACAGGGGATCACGAGCAGTACTTC
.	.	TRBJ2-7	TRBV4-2	CASSQDSLREQYF	TGTGCCAGCAGCCAAGACAGTCTTCGGGAGCAGTACTTC
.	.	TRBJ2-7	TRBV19	CASSRTALYEQYF	TGTGCCAGTAGTAGGACAGCTTTGTACGAGCAGTACTTC
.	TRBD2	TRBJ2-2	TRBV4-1	CASSSRPAGGRTGELFF	TGCGCCAGCAGCTCCCGTCCGGCGGGGGGGCGCACCGGGGAGCTGTTTTTT
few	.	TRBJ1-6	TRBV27	CASSLSEGTYNSPLHF	TGTGCCAGCAGTTTATCGGAGGGAACCTATAATTCACCCCTCCACTTT
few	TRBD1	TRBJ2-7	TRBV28	CASILAGTGGREQYF	TGTGCCAGCATTCTTGCGGGGACAGGGGGGCGCGAGCAGTACTTC
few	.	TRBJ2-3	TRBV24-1	CATSDSSLDPTDTQYF	TGTGCCACCAGTGATTCGTCCTTGGACCCCACAGATACGCAGTATTTT